The 26 T cell receptor beta chains below all came from one sample that was sequenced in a study of identical twins. TCRdb itself ran the 5' RACE reads through MiXCR, one entry per CDR3 protein. The table shows more than 600,000 distinct CDR3 sequences, with approximately 18% occurring only once. These data also featured in a second study, about T cells expressing NK-cell markers.

Sequenced sample: PBMCs. These receptors all stem from a woman younger than 35 in good health.

The V and J genes are TRBV20-1 and TRBJ2-1; D is unclear. Per the germline V gene, CDR1 is DFQATT and CDR2 is SNEGSKA (reference sequence). The CDR3 length is 16 residues. V lost 0 bases and J 3 bases, leaving 15 bases between the germline ends. In nucleotides, the CDR3 is TGCAGTGCTAGAGATAGTAAGAGCAGCTGCTACAATGAGCAGTTCTTC. It is translated as CSARDSKSSCYNEQFF.

A few counts support this clonotype. The V and J genes are TRBV7-6 and TRBJ2-3; D uncertain. Trimming pared 2 bases from V and 0 bases from J, leaving 6 bases between. The CDR3 extends over 14 amino acids. Germline CDR1 reads SGHVS; CDR2 reads FNYEAQ. In DNA form, the CDR3 reads TGTGCCAGCAGCTTATTTCCTAGCACAGATACGCAGTATTTT. It yields the protein CASSLFPSTDTQYF.

The genes are TRBV27 and TRBJ2-7; TRBD2 matches at 8 bases. In germline, CDR1 is MNHEY, CDR2 SMNVEV (reference sequence). Trimming cost V 2 bases and J 4 bases; bases outside gene matches: 7. The CDR3 consists of 15 residues. CDR3 amino acids: CASSLIGTRIYEQYF. The CDR3 DNA follows: TGTGCCAGCAGTTTAATTGGGACTAGGATTTACGAGCAGTACTTC.

The rearrangement uses TRBV5-1 and TRBJ2-5; possibly TRBD2 for D (6 bases). The CDR3 runs 14 residues. V lost 2 bases, J lost 5 bases, and 13 bases lay in between. Per the germline V gene, CDR1 is SGHRS and CDR2 is YFSETQ. In DNA form, the CDR3 reads TGCGCCAGCAGCTTCTCGCTAAGCGGGGAGACCCAGTACTTC. Translating gives CASSFSLSGETQYF.

The chain links TRBV6-1 to TRBJ2-1; 7 bases map to TRBD2. Germline CDR1 reads MNHNS; CDR2 reads SASEGT. The junction had 5 bases not matched to a gene; V was cut back by 6 bases and J by 0 bases. This CDR3 contains 15 residues. The CDR3 loop reads CASSRAGSSYNEQFF. DNA for the CDR3: TGTGCCAGCAGCCGAGCGGGGAGCTCCTACAATGAGCAGTTCTTC.

This clonotype has just a few counts. The rearrangement joins TRBV10-3 to TRBJ2-7, with TRBD2 as a possible D gene (5 bases). Germline loops: CDR1 ENHRY, CDR2 SYGVKD. V gave up 1 base and J gave up 4 bases, with 8 bases separating them. The CDR3 is made up of 13 amino acids. The CDR3 DNA reads TGTGCCATCAGTGAGTTGGGGAGTTACGAGCAGTACTTC. Amino acid sequence: CAISELGSYEQYF.

The chain uses TRBV6-1 and TRBJ2-3, with 9 bases matching TRBD2. Germline CDR1 is MNHNS and CDR2 is SASEGT. CDR3 size: 13 residues. Trimming cost V 8 bases and J 4 bases; bases outside gene matches: 4. CDR3 nucleotide sequence: TGTGCCAGCCAGGTAGCGGGAGCAGATACGCAGTATTTT. It codes for CASQVAGADTQYF.

This clonotype was counted a few times. The V and J genes are TRBV5-1 and TRBJ2-3; a weak D match, TRBD1 (7 bases). The V and J ends lost 4 bases and 0 bases respectively, with 12 bases between them. This CDR3 has 15 amino acids. Germline V gives CDR1 SGHRS, CDR2 YFSETQ. CDR3 bases: TGCGCCAGCAGCGGGGGGACAGCTAGCACAGATACGCAGTATTTT. It is translated as CASSGGTASTDTQYF. Based on the CDR3 plus reference TRBV5-1 and TRBJ2-3, the full variable domain is KAGVTQTPRYLIKTRGQQVTLSCSPISGHRSVSWYQQTPGQGLQFLFEYFSETQRNKGNFPGRFSGRQFSNSRSEMNVSTLELGDSALYLCASSGGTASTDTQYFGPGTRLTVL.

This clonotype was detected a few times. The V call is TRBV27, the J call TRBJ1-1; tentative D call: TRBD1 (6 bases). Germline CDR1 MNHEY, CDR2 SMNVEV (reference sequence). V shed 6 bases and J shed 0 bases, with 17 bases lying between them. This CDR3 is 16 amino acids long. In DNA, the CDR3 is TGTGCCAGCAGCCGTCCCCCGGGACACTTGAACACTGAAGCTTTCTTT. Residues: CASSRPPGHLNTEAFF.

The chain links TRBV12-3 or TRBV12-4 to TRBJ2-7, with 7 bases lining up with TRBD2. The CDR3 has 14 amino acids. Trimming removed 5 bases from V and 4 bases from J; junction bases left unmatched: 8. The CDR3 loop is CASSLMGGMYEQYF. The DNA of the CDR3 is TGTGCCAGCAGTCTCATGGGGGGGATGTACGAGCAGTACTTC.

This chain joins TRBV11-2 and TRBJ2-5; 10 bases agree with TRBD1. This CDR3 region has 16 residues. Germline lookup yields CDR1 SGHAT and CDR2 FQNNGV. V was clipped by 5 bases and J by 5 bases; unmatched bases: 11. CDR3 bases: TGTGCCAGCAGCAAAAGGGGAGACAGGGGGCTGGAGACCCAGTACTTC. Translation gives CASSKRGDRGLETQYF.

This rearrangement joins TRBV20-1 to TRBJ2-5; unclear D gene. V dropped 8 bases and J dropped 7 bases, with 11 bases sitting between them. This CDR3 spans 10 amino acids. CDR1 is DFQATT, CDR2 SNEGSKA, per germline (reference sequence). CDR3 coding DNA: TGCAGTCCCTTCGACGGGACCCAGTACTTC. This translates into CSPFDGTQYF.

This clonotype showed up just a few times. The V call is TRBV2, the J call TRBJ2-3, with 7 positions matching TRBD2. V gave up 7 bases and J gave up 6 bases; unmatched junction bases: 4. Germline V gene lookup returns CDR1 SNHLY and CDR2 FYNNEI. The CDR3 has 12 residues. The CDR3: CASTELADTQYF. CDR3 nucleotide sequence: TGTGCCAGCACCGAACTAGCGGATACGCAGTATTTT.

This clonotype was recorded at least ten times. The chain has TRBV14 and TRBJ1-6; D might be TRBD1 (5 bases). The V gene's germline CDR1 is SGHDN and CDR2 FVKESK. Trimming pared 4 bases from V and 8 bases from J, leaving 21 bases between. CDR3 size: 17 residues. The CDR3 region is CASSPLRDRQGDSPLHF. CDR3 nucleotides: TGTGCCAGCAGCCCTCTCCGGGACCGCCAAGGTGATTCACCCCTCCACTTT.

This chain uses TRBV7-2 with TRBJ2-1; 8 bases agree with TRBD1. V lost 5 bases, J lost 2 bases, and 5 bases stayed unmatched. The V gene's germline CDR1 is SGHTA and CDR2 FQGNSA. The CDR3 totals 15 residues. Here the CDR3 reads CASSRRQGTYNEQFF. The CDR3 DNA follows: TGTGCCAGCAGCCGGAGACAGGGGACCTACAATGAGCAGTTCTTC.

This clonotype has just a few counts. This chain links TRBV4-3 with TRBJ2-7, with 9 bases matching TRBD1. This CDR3 region has 16 residues. V shed 4 bases and J 2 bases; nucleotides not matched to a gene: 9. Germline loops: CDR1 LGHNA, CDR2 YSLEER. The CDR3 bases are TGCGCCAGCAGCCCGGATTTGGGACAGGGTACCTACGAGCAGTACTTC. Translating it yields CASSPDLGQGTYEQYF.

This clonotype showed up just a few times. The chain uses TRBV3-1 and TRBJ2-7; tentatively, D is TRBD1 (6 bases). V gave up 5 bases and J gave up 2 bases, with 10 bases separating them. CDR1 and CDR2 (germline): LGHDT, YNNKEL (reference sequence). This CDR3 is 13 amino acids long. In DNA form, the CDR3 reads TGTGCCAGCAGCACCGGGACAACCTACGAGCAGTACTTC. This gives the protein CASSTGTTYEQYF.

This clonotype was detected only a few times. The CDR3 is CASTSPPRQEQFF. The CDR3 region has the DNA TGTGCCAGCACCTCCCCACCCCGGCAGGAGCAGTTCTTC. V and J are TRBV9 and TRBJ2-1, with D uncertain. V dropped 6 bases and J dropped 10 bases, with 17 bases sitting between them. Looked up from germline, CDR1 is SGDLS and CDR2 is YYNGEE. The CDR3 is made up of 13 amino acids. Combining the CDR3 with reference TRBV9 and TRBJ2-1 gives the whole variable domain DSGVTQTPKHLITATGQRVTLRCSPRSGDLSVYWYQQSLDQGLQFLIQYYNGEERAKGNILERFSAQQFPDLHSELNLSSLELGDSALYFCASTSPPRQEQFFGPGTRLTVL.

This clonotype was seen a single time. The V call is TRBV7-3, the J call TRBJ2-1; 7 bases fit TRBD1. V dropped 0 bases and J dropped 5; count of bases not matched to a gene: 7. CDR1 SGHTA and CDR2 FQGTGA come from the germline V gene. This CDR3 spans 16 amino acids. CDR3: CASSLTLWDSHNEQFF. The CDR3 DNA reads as TGTGCCAGCAGCTTAACCCTCTGGGACAGCCACAATGAGCAGTTCTTC. Full variable domain (outside the CDR3, taken from reference TRBV7-3 and TRBJ2-1): GAGVSQTPSNKVTEKGKYVELRCDPISGHTALYWYRQSLGQGPEFLIYFQGTGAADDSGLPNDRFFAVRPEGSVSTLKIQRTERGDSAVYLCASSLTLWDSHNEQFFGPGTRLTVL.

In its sample, this clonotype was seen a few times. The chain recombines TRBV12-3 or TRBV12-4 with TRBJ2-1; D is undetermined. Trimming shortened V by 2 bases and J by 7 bases, and 6 bases separated the two germline ends. CDR3 length: 12 residues. The CDR3 loop reads CASSLILNEQFF. As DNA, the CDR3 is TGTGCCAGCAGTTTAATTCTAAATGAGCAGTTCTTC.

The V and J genes are TRBV20-1 and TRBJ1-2; D is uncertain. The germline V and J ends were trimmed by 1 base and 2 bases, with 8 bases remaining between them. Germline V gives CDR1 DFQATT, CDR2 SNEGSKA (reference sequence). CDR3 length: 13 residues. The DNA for the CDR3 is TGCAGTGCTAGAGGAGGGCAGAACTATGGCTACACCTTC. Encoded protein: CSARGGQNYGYTF.

The rearrangement joins TRBV12-3 or TRBV12-4 to TRBJ2-1, with 9 bases identical to TRBD2. The CDR3 sequence is 17 residues long. Unmatched junction bases numbered 17, after V lost 5 bases and J lost 9 bases. In DNA, the CDR3 is TGTGCCAGCAGTCCGAGCCTATTGGCGGGGGGGCGCGGTGAGCAGTTCTTC. Protein: CASSPSLLAGGRGEQFF.

This clonotype was observed a few times. The chain links TRBV6-2 or TRBV6-3 to TRBJ2-7, with 9 bases lining up with TRBD2. The germline V gene has CDR1 MNHEY and CDR2 SVGEGT. V trimming: 4 bases; J trimming: 3 bases; junction bases outside the gene matches: 4. The length of the CDR3 is 14 residues. The CDR3 spells CASSSLTSGYEQYF. The CDR3 coding sequence is TGTGCCAGCAGTTCCCTGACTAGCGGCTACGAGCAGTACTTC.

There are many counts of this clonotype. The gene calls are TRBV12-3 or TRBV12-4 and TRBJ2-1; possibly TRBD2 for D (7 bases). Trimming cost V 4 bases and J 0 bases, with 13 bases left between them. The CDR3 totals 16 residues. CDR3 amino acids: CASSSLGGGSYNEQFF. The CDR3 DNA is TGTGCCAGCAGTTCTCTGGGAGGGGGCTCCTACAATGAGCAGTTCTTC.

There are a few counts of this clonotype. The CDR3 reads CASSSTSGNYEQYF. The CDR3 region has the DNA TGTGCCAGCAGTTCTACTAGCGGTAACTACGAGCAGTACTTC. The rearrangement uses TRBV7-9 and TRBJ2-7; 8 bases align to TRBD2. V shed 6 bases, J shed 3 bases, and the junction held 7 bases outside the gene matches. Germline lookup yields CDR1 SEHNR and CDR2 FQNEAQ (reference sequence). This CDR3 has 14 amino acids. The full variable domain, with the rest looked up from reference TRBV7-9 and TRBJ2-7, is DTGVSQNPRHKITKRGQNVTFRCDPISEHNRLYWYRQTLGQGPEFLTYFQNEAQLEKSRLLSDRFSAERPKGSFSTLEIQRTEQGDSAMYLCASSSTSGNYEQYFGPGTRLTVT.

A few counts support this clonotype. This chain connects TRBV2 to TRBJ2-1; TRBD2 is a possible D gene (5 bases). Trimming shortened V by 6 bases and J by 9 bases, and 6 bases separated the two germline ends. The CDR3 loop spans 10 amino acids. CDR1 and CDR2 from the germline V gene are SNHLY and FYNNEI. CDR3 DNA sequence: TGTGCCAGCAGGGGGAGTGAGCAGTTCTTC. As protein: CASRGSEQFF.